Each of the 27 T cell receptor beta chains below was sequenced from the same sample in a study of OX40 agonist ivuxolimab in advanced cancers. Here immunoSEQ multiplex PCR was the method, and the copy in TCRdb shows in-frame clones only, minus some. The data hold fewer than 75,000 clones, with less than 90% observed a single time. Specimen: CD4+ or CD8+ T cells sorted from blood, collected in a trial of the OX40 agonist ivuxolimab. The receptor set was obtained from an adult with an advanced solid tumor such as melanoma, head and neck, liver or kidney cancer.

The chain is built from TRBV5-6 and TRBJ2-2; the D is unclear. CDR1 and CDR2 from the germline V gene are SGHDT and YYEEEE. This CDR3 has 13 amino acids. V was cut by 0 bases and J by 7 bases, with 7 bases left in between. CDR3 nucleotide sequence: TGTGCCAGCAGCTTGGGGGCCGGCGGGGAGCTGTTTTTT. It yields the protein CASSLGAGGELFF.

The chain couples TRBV6-1 to TRBJ1-4; D is perhaps TRBD1 (5 bases). The CDR3 has 14 amino acids. V lost 2 bases and J lost 8, with 12 bases in between. Germline V lookup: CDR1 MNHNS, CDR2 SASEGT. This CDR3 reads CASSETGRGEKLFF. In DNA form, the CDR3 reads TGTGCCAGCAGTGAAACGGGGAGGGGAGAAAAACTGTTTTTT.

The sample holds one count of this clone. V is TRBV18 and J is TRBJ1-1; 7 bases match TRBD1. V shed 3 bases, J shed 4 bases, and the junction held 14 bases outside the gene matches. Germline CDR1 and CDR2: KGHSH and LQKENI. This CDR3 has 17 residues. The CDR3 DNA is TGTGCCAGCTCACCCGGGGCAGGGGGTCGGAGGAGCACTGAAGCTTTCTTT. It is translated as CASSPGAGGRRSTEAFF.

The gene calls are TRBV11-2 and TRBJ2-7; D is perhaps TRBD1 or TRBD2 (5 bases each). The CDR3 has 15 residues. Germline V gives CDR1 SGHAT, CDR2 FQNNGV. V lost 5 bases to trimming and J lost 0 bases, with 14 bases between them. CDR3 in DNA: TGTGCCAGCAGCCGGGACGCGCTCCACTCCTACGAGCAGTACTTC. Encoded protein: CASSRDALHSYEQYF.

The chain recombines TRBV11-3 with TRBJ2-7; maybe TRBD1 (5 bases). Looked up from germline, CDR1 is SGHNT and CDR2 is YENEEA. V lost 2 bases to trimming and J lost 2 bases, with 10 bases between them. This CDR3 has 14 residues. The CDR3 region is CASSLQGLPYEQYF. CDR3 sequence (DNA): TGTGCCAGCAGCTTACAGGGCCTCCCCTACGAGCAGTACTTC.

This clone has a single count. The sample carries other DNA sequences with the same CDR3. This chain connects TRBV12-5 to TRBJ2-7; D is tentatively TRBD1 or TRBD2 (5 bases each). Germline-derived CDR1 and CDR2 are LGHNT and FRNRAP. This CDR3 has 13 residues. V shed 6 bases and J shed 6 bases, with 15 bases lying between them. The CDR3 DNA is TGTGCTAGTGGACGAGGGACCGCCAGCGAGCAGTACTTC. Protein: CASGRGTASEQYF.

The V and J genes are TRBV19 and TRBJ1-4; TRBD1 aligns across 8 bases. The CDR3 sequence is 15 residues long. Germline V CDR1 and CDR2: LNHDA, SQIVND (reference sequence). The ends lost 3 bases at V and 7 bases at J; junction bases unmatched: 7. The chain's CDR3 is CASSIVGQGSEKLFF. In nucleotides, the CDR3 is TGTGCCAGTAGTATTGTAGGACAGGGCAGTGAAAAACTGTTTTTT. The variable domain in full, with the rest retrieved from reference TRBV19 and TRBJ1-4, is DGGITQSPKYLFRKEGQNVTLSCEQNLNHDAMYWYRQDPGQGLRLIYYSQIVNDFQKGDIAEGYSVSREKKESFPLTVTSAQKNPTAFYLCASSIVGQGSEKLFFGSGTQLSVL.

This clone occurred once. The rearrangement uses TRBV7-5 and TRBJ1-6. TRBV7-5 is noted as a pseudogene. This CDR3 is built from 11 residues. CDR3: CARDLGSPLHF. As DNA, the CDR3 is TGTGCCAGAGATCTGGGTTCACCCCTCCACTTT.

This sequence joins TRBV7-2 and TRBJ2-1; D unresolved. CDR1 and CDR2 from the germline V gene are SGHTA and FQGNSA. The length of the CDR3 is 14 residues. Trimming took 3 bases from V and 8 from J, leaving 14 bases between them. The CDR3: CASSFSLATDEQFF. DNA of the CDR3: TGTGCCAGCAGCTTCTCATTGGCTACGGATGAGCAGTTCTTC.

J is TRBJ1-3 and V is TRBV10-3, with D tentatively TRBD1 (5 bases). Trimming took 0 bases from V and 3 from J, leaving 9 bases between them. Germline V CDR1 and CDR2: ENHRY, SYGVKD. The CDR3 runs to 15 residues. CDR3 sequence (DNA): TGTGCCATCAGTGAGTCGAGACAGCATGGAAACACCATATATTTT. It is translated as CAISESRQHGNTIYF.

The chain couples TRBV6-1 to TRBJ2-7; 9 nucleotides agree with TRBD1. Trimming removed 2 bases from V and 3 bases from J; junction bases left unmatched: 5. Germline V gene data show CDR1 as MNHNS and CDR2 as SASEGT. The CDR3 has 15 residues. The CDR3 sequence is CASSEWTGADYEQYF. The CDR3 region has the DNA TGTGCCAGCAGTGAATGGACAGGGGCCGACTACGAGCAGTACTTC.

A single count supports this clone. The J gene is TRBJ2-1, the V gene TRBV27; TRBD2 matches at 13 bases. The trim removed 10 bases at V and 5 bases at J, leaving 5 bases unmatched. Germline CDR1 is MNHEY and CDR2 is SMNVEV (reference sequence). The CDR3 contains 14 residues. This chain's CDR3 is CATTTSGGNNEQFF. CDR3 coding DNA: TGTGCCACCACGACTAGCGGGGGGAACAATGAGCAGTTCTTC.

The V gene is TRBV6-1, the J gene TRBJ2-7; D is ambiguous. The CDR3 is 15 residues long. V was trimmed by 6 bases and J by 2 bases, leaving 17 bases between them. Germline assignment: CDR1 MNHNS and CDR2 SASEGT. The DNA of the CDR3 is TGTGCCAGCAGCGTCCCTAGGACGCGCCCCTACGAGCAGTACTTC. It yields the protein CASSVPRTRPYEQYF.

V is TRBV10-2 and J is TRBJ2-2; 14 bases line up with TRBD2. V trimming: 4 bases; J trimming: 1 base; junction bases outside the gene matches: 5. The CDR3 is 18 residues long. Per the germline V gene, CDR1 is WSHSY and CDR2 is SAAADI. The CDR3 reads CASSGRGLAGENTGELFF. The CDR3 coding sequence is TGCGCCAGCAGTGGTCGGGGACTAGCGGGGGAGAACACCGGGGAGCTGTTTTTT.

This clone was observed once. The V gene is TRBV14, the J gene TRBJ2-1; 8 nucleotides line up with TRBD2. V lost 10 bases and J lost 2; bases outside the gene matches: 4. The germline V gene encodes CDR1 SGHDN and CDR2 FVKESK. The CDR3 is 13 amino acids. The CDR3 protein is CATSSGPYNEQFF. CDR3 coding DNA: TGTGCCACTTCTAGCGGGCCCTACAATGAGCAGTTCTTC.

V is TRBV4-1 and J is TRBJ1-5; maybe TRBD1 (6 bases). Trimming stripped 4 bases from V and 4 bases from J, with 8 bases between. Looked up from germline, CDR1 is MGHRA and CDR2 is YSYEKL. The CDR3 length is 13 residues. Written as DNA, the CDR3 is TGCGCCAGCAGCCCGACAGGAAATCAGCCCCAGCATTTT. Amino acid sequence: CASSPTGNQPQHF.

This chain connects TRBV7-3 to TRBJ1-1; 7 positions agree with TRBD1. Germline V CDR1 and CDR2: SGHTA, FQGTGA. Losses at the gene ends were 2 bases for V and 1 base for J; bases not matched to a gene: 13. The CDR3 length is 18 residues. In DNA, the CDR3 is TGTGCCAGCAGCTTATGGCCCCCGGTGGCAGGGGGGAACACTGAAGCTTTCTTT. Protein: CASSLWPPVAGGNTEAFF.

This chain uses TRBV5-1 with TRBJ2-5, with 12 bases fitting TRBD1. The trim removed 4 bases at V and 5 bases at J, leaving 9 bases unmatched. The CDR3 has 16 residues. In germline, CDR1 is SGHRS, CDR2 YFSETQ. DNA for the CDR3: TGCGCCAGCAGCGCCGCTCCGGGACAGGGGGCTGAGACCCAGTACTTC. Translating it yields CASSAAPGQGAETQYF. Variable domain in full (rest from reference TRBV5-1 and TRBJ2-5): KAGVTQTPRYLIKTRGQQVTLSCSPISGHRSVSWYQQTPGQGLQFLFEYFSETQRNKGNFPGRFSGRQFSNSRSEMNVSTLELGDSALYLCASSAAPGQGAETQYFGPGTRLLVL.

The genes are TRBV6-1 and TRBJ2-5; D gene uncertain. CDR1 is MNHNS, CDR2 SASEGT, per germline. V was trimmed by 2 bases and J by 5 bases, leaving 3 bases between them. The CDR3 is 11 residues long. The CDR3 DNA sequence: TGTGCCAGCAGTGAACCCGAGACCCAGTACTTC. Translation: CASSEPETQYF.

The V call is TRBV7-2, the J call TRBJ1-2, with TRBD1 as a possible D gene (5 bases). Germline V gives CDR1 SGHTA, CDR2 FQGNSA. CDR3 length equals 14 residues. V lost 5 bases, J lost 8 bases, and 18 bases lay in between. The CDR3 reads CASSPRGGDTGYTF. CDR3 in DNA: TGTGCCAGCAGCCCGCGGGGAGGGGATACGGGCTACACCTTC.

This clone has only a few counts. The chain couples TRBV18 to TRBJ1-1; maybe TRBD1 (5 bases). Per germline, CDR1 KGHSH and CDR2 LQKENI. This CDR3 contains 14 residues. V was cut by 0 bases and J by 4 bases, with 9 bases left in between. The CDR3 region has the DNA TGTGCCAGCTCACCACCGGGGGTGCGCACTGAAGCTTTCTTT. Translation gives CASSPPGVRTEAFF.

Regarding this clone: The same CDR3 can be traced to other DNA sequences in this sample. The rearrangement uses TRBV30 and TRBJ1-2, with D possibly TRBD1 on 5 matching bases. Looked up from germline, CDR1 is GTSNPN and CDR2 is SVGIG (reference sequence). The ends were cut back, 5 bases at V and 7 bases at J, with 17 bases in the middle. The CDR3 runs 13 residues. The CDR3, as DNA: TGTGCCTGGGGGGGTCTGGGGCACCGTGGCTACACCTTC. Protein product: CAWGGLGHRGYTF.

This chain uses TRBV7-6 with TRBJ1-5; D is undetermined. V was clipped by 5 bases and J by 7 bases, with 12 bases between them. The germline V gene has CDR1 SGHVS and CDR2 FNYEAQ. This CDR3 has 13 residues. This CDR3 is CASSGNVGQPQHF. The DNA for the CDR3 is TGTGCCAGCAGCGGGAACGTTGGACAGCCCCAGCATTTT.

This chain uses TRBV19 with TRBJ1-2; D might be TRBD1 (5 bases). CDR3 size: 13 residues. From germline, CDR1 is LNHDA and CDR2 SQIVND (reference sequence). Trimming shortened V by 4 bases and J by 4 bases, and 10 bases separated the two germline ends. The CDR3 is CASSKQEFYGYTF. For the CDR3, the DNA is TGTGCCAGTAGTAAACAGGAATTCTATGGCTACACCTTC.

The rearrangement joins TRBV7-2 to TRBJ2-3; D unresolved. V was cut by 1 base and J by 3 bases, with 11 bases left in between. Germline values: CDR1 SGHTA, CDR2 FQGNSA. The CDR3 is made up of 15 amino acids. Written as DNA, the CDR3 is TGTGCCAGCAGCTTAGACCGGTTACGAACAGATACGCAGTATTTT. Translating it yields CASSLDRLRTDTQYF.

The gene calls are TRBV19 and TRBJ2-3; D is possibly TRBD1 (6 bases). This CDR3 spans 16 amino acids. Germline lookup yields CDR1 LNHDA and CDR2 SQIVND (reference sequence). The germline V and J ends were trimmed by 4 bases and 0 bases, with 14 bases remaining between them. CDR3 nucleotides: TGTGCCAGTAGTAGAAGACAGGATGCCAGCACAGATACGCAGTATTTT. Amino acid sequence: CASSRRQDASTDTQYF.

The chain employs TRBV2 and TRBJ2-3; no reliable D call. This CDR3 region has 14 residues. V was pared by 6 bases and J by 1 base, with 11 bases between. CDR1 is SNHLY and CDR2 is FYNNEI in the germline V gene. CDR3 coding DNA: TGTGCCAGCAGCATAAGTTGGGGCACAGATACGCAGTATTTT. It codes for CASSISWGTDTQYF. The complete variable domain, with remaining parts taken from reference TRBV2 and TRBJ2-3, reads EPEVTQTPSHQVTQMGQEVILRCVPISNHLYFYWYRQILGQKVEFLVSFYNNEISEKSEIFDDQFSVERPDGSNFTLKIRSTKLEDSAMYFCASSISWGTDTQYFGPGTRLTVL.